What follows are 18 T cell receptor beta chains derived from one specimen sequenced in a study of response to subunit inactivated influenza vaccine. MiXCR, applied by TCRdb to the RT-PCR reads, yields one record per CDR3 protein. The table has fewer than 800,000 distinct CDR3 sequences, about a sixth seen once. The sequencing here drew on PBMCs from blood, taken about 13 days after vaccination. These receptors all stem from a man between 45 and 60 years old who received an inactivated influenza vaccine.

This chain joins TRBV5-6 and TRBJ1-6; unclear D gene. The V gene's germline CDR1 is SGHDT and CDR2 YYEEEE. The CDR3 is made up of 16 amino acids. Trimming left V 1 base short and J 4 bases short, with 12 bases between. CDR3 amino acids: CASSLYEPSYNSPLHF. In DNA form, the CDR3 reads TGTGCCAGCAGCTTGTATGAGCCTTCATATAATTCACCCCTCCACTTT.

This clonotype has a count of ten or more. The CDR3: CSVEDRAGASTDTQYF. CDR3 in DNA: TGCAGCGTTGAAGATCGGGCGGGGGCCAGCACAGATACGCAGTATTTT. The chain couples TRBV29-1 to TRBJ2-3; D is possibly TRBD2 (7 bases). V dropped 0 bases and J dropped 0 bases, with 13 bases sitting between them. Germline V gene data show CDR1 as SQVTM and CDR2 as ANQGSEA. The CDR3 runs to 16 residues.

There are many counts of this clonotype. This chain links TRBV29-1 with TRBJ2-1; 7 bases match TRBD2. Trimming at V came to 0 bases and at J to 2 bases, leaving 13 bases not matched to a gene. This CDR3 spans 18 amino acids. The germline gives CDR1 SQVTM, CDR2 ANQGSEA. CDR3 sequence (DNA): TGCAGCGTTGAAGATCGTTGGGGGGAACGGGAGGCCTACAATGAGCAGTTCTTC. Translated, it gives CSVEDRWGEREAYNEQFF.

This clonotype came up a few times. The chain employs TRBV18 and TRBJ2-1; perhaps TRBD2 as D (6 bases). In germline, CDR1 is KGHSH, CDR2 LQKENI. The CDR3 runs to 16 residues. V lost 3 bases to trimming and J lost 5 bases, with 17 bases between them. DNA of the CDR3: TGTGCCAGCTCACCGCCGGGACTGGGTGGGGACAATGAGCAGTTCTTC. This gives the protein CASSPPGLGGDNEQFF.

There are a few counts of this clonotype. The J gene is TRBJ2-3, the V gene TRBV27; D possibly matches TRBD1 or TRBD2 (5 bases each). The CDR3 runs to 13 residues. Germline V CDR1 and CDR2: MNHEY, SMNVEV (reference sequence). Trimming took 3 bases from V and 5 from J, leaving 9 bases between them. The CDR3 loop reads CASSFIGGDTQYF. CDR3 nucleotide sequence: TGTGCCAGCAGTTTTATTGGGGGAGATACGCAGTATTTT.

This clonotype was picked up a small number of times. The gene calls are TRBV4-3 and TRBJ2-2, with a weak D call TRBD1 (5 bases). Germline CDR1 LGHNA, CDR2 YSLEER. The CDR3 loop spans 14 amino acids. Trimming stripped 3 bases from V and 7 bases from J, with 12 bases between. CDR3 nucleotide sequence: TGCGCCAGCAGCCAGAAAATCCAGGGCGGGGAGCTGTTTTTT. Protein: CASSQKIQGGELFF.

The chain is built from TRBV18 and TRBJ1-5; D ambiguous. Trimming shortened V by 3 bases and J by 2 bases, and 14 bases separated the two germline ends. CDR1 is KGHSH and CDR2 is LQKENI in the germline V gene. The CDR3 extends over 16 amino acids. The CDR3 bases are TGTGCCAGCTCACCCACGTCCAGGCGGGGCAATCAGCCCCAGCATTTT. Translation: CASSPTSRRGNQPQHF.

The rearrangement uses TRBV4-3 and TRBJ2-7; a weak D match, TRBD2 (6 bases). V lost 0 bases and J lost 3, with 15 bases in between. The CDR3 totals 16 residues. Germline lookup yields CDR1 LGHNA and CDR2 YSLEER. As DNA, the CDR3 is TGCGCCAGCAGCCAAGATGAGTACGGGGGATACTACGAGCAGTACTTC. This encodes CASSQDEYGGYYEQYF.

There are a few counts of this clonotype. The chain combines TRBV28 with TRBJ1-1; possible D gene TRBD1, 5 bases. The CDR3 consists of 14 residues. Germline CDR1 reads MDHEN; CDR2 reads SYDVKM. DNA of the CDR3: TGTTCTACTAAGTCCGGGACGGTGAACACTGAAGCTTTCTTT. Translated: CSTKSGTVNTEAFF.

This clonotype was counted a few times. The chain is built from TRBV5-6 and TRBJ1-1; D gene unclear. Deletions cut 0 bases from V and 10 bases from J, with 13 bases between. This CDR3 is built from 13 residues. Looked up from germline, CDR1 is SGHDT and CDR2 is YYEEEE. The CDR3: CASSLAGGPGAFF. For the CDR3, the DNA is TGTGCCAGCAGCTTGGCTGGCGGCCCCGGAGCTTTCTTT.

The chain couples TRBV20-1 to TRBJ2-5; D is unclear. V was clipped by 2 bases and J by 5 bases, with 21 bases between them. This CDR3 spans 16 amino acids. Germline CDR1 DFQATT, CDR2 SNEGSKA (reference sequence). CDR3 nucleotides: TGCAGTGCTAGACCTCAGGCAAATTGGGCGCGTGAGACCCAGTACTTC. Protein sequence: CSARPQANWARETQYF.

The chain employs TRBV12-3 or TRBV12-4 and TRBJ1-1; no definite D call. The CDR3 is made up of 13 amino acids. The V end was cut by 5 bases, the J end by 4 bases, with 11 bases between. CDR3 sequence (DNA): TGTGCCAGCAGTCCCCGGACGCCCACTGAAGCTTTCTTT. Its protein product is CASSPRTPTEAFF.

This chain uses TRBV20-1 with TRBJ1-4; D remains unclear. There are 12 residues in the CDR3. The V gene lost 5 bases and the J gene lost 3 bases, with 7 bases spanning the gap. Looked up from germline, CDR1 is DFQATT and CDR2 is SNEGSKA (reference sequence). The CDR3 loop is CSAEGPNEKLFF. In nucleotides, the CDR3 is TGCAGTGCTGAGGGTCCTAATGAAAAACTGTTTTTT.

This clonotype was detected only a few times. V and J are TRBV29-1 and TRBJ2-7, with 8 nucleotides matching TRBD1. V was pared by 3 bases and J by 7 bases, with 2 bases of the junction left unmatched. From germline, CDR1 is SQVTM and CDR2 ANQGSEA. This CDR3 comprises 11 residues. CDR3: CSVDTGGEQYF. CDR3 in DNA: TGCAGCGTTGACACAGGGGGTGAGCAGTACTTC.

The V call is TRBV6-2 or TRBV6-3, the J call TRBJ2-1, with 8 nucleotides matching TRBD1. Germline trimming cut 6 bases from V and 1 base from J; bases unmatched to any gene: 5. The CDR3 totals 15 residues. Germline loops: CDR1 MNHEY, CDR2 SVGEGT. CDR3 in DNA: TGTGCCAGCAGACCAGGGGGCAGGTCCTACAATGAGCAGTTCTTC. Amino acid sequence: CASRPGGRSYNEQFF.

This clonotype was seen ten or more times. The gene calls are TRBV12-3 or TRBV12-4 and TRBJ1-2; D is uncertain. This CDR3 region has 12 residues. Between the trimmed V and J ends, which lost 4 bases and 5 bases, there was a span of 8 bases. The CDR3 spells CASSSADYGYTF. The CDR3 DNA reads as TGTGCCAGCAGTTCGGCGGATTATGGCTACACCTTC.

This clonotype has a count of ten or more. The chain carries TRBV5-1 and TRBJ2-2; 7 nucleotides agree with TRBD2. The CDR3 contains 15 residues. Germline CDR1 and CDR2: SGHRS and YFSETQ. The V gene end was trimmed by 0 bases and the J gene end by 5 bases; junction bases not matched to a gene: 4. The CDR3 sequence is CASSLAGRTTGELFF. CDR3 bases: TGCGCCAGCAGCTTGGCCGGGAGGACGACCGGGGAGCTGTTTTTT.

In its sample, this clonotype was seen a few times. The DNA for the CDR3 is TGTGCCAGCAGGCCGGGGGGAGACTATGGCTACACCTTC. It translates to CASRPGGDYGYTF. The rearrangement uses TRBV6-6 and TRBJ1-2; tentatively, D is TRBD1 (5 bases). Germline V gene lookup returns CDR1 MNHNY and CDR2 SVGAGI (reference sequence). The CDR3 is made up of 13 amino acids. V was cut by 6 bases and J by 3 bases, with 11 bases left in between.